Below, 22 T cell receptor beta chains from the same sample are listed, as sequenced in a study of PD-1 blockade in classical Hodgkin lymphoma. All the patients suffered relapse after autologous stem cell transplantation, and brentuximab vedotin exposure differed. The table came from immunoSEQ multiplex PCR; TCRdb's copy has only in-frame clones and leaves some out. The sample gives 38,000 or so clones, 69% of which show up once; 12% to 15% is in the top ten. This material consisted of peripheral blood mononuclear cells (PBMCs), taken before the second cycle of nivolumab. Receptors were obtained from a human donor with classical Hodgkin lymphoma.

This chain joins TRBV30 and TRBJ1-3; D unclear. With 2 bases removed from V and 6 bases from J, the gap between germline ends came to 5 bases. The CDR3 length is 11 residues. Germline V CDR1 and CDR2: GTSNPN, SVGIG (reference sequence). CDR3: CAWSNQNTIYF. The CDR3 bases are TGTGCCTGGAGTAATCAAAACACCATATATTTT.

The chain couples TRBV7-3 to TRBJ2-1, with 8 bases matching TRBD2. The trim removed 4 bases at V and 7 bases at J, leaving 9 bases unmatched. Germline assignment: CDR1 SGHTA and CDR2 FQGTGA. This CDR3 has 15 residues. CDR3 amino acids: CASSSSGGWANEQFF. The CDR3 DNA sequence: TGTGCCAGCAGCTCAAGCGGGGGTTGGGCGAATGAGCAGTTCTTC.

The V and J genes are TRBV19 and TRBJ1-1; possibly TRBD1 for D (6 bases). Trimming took 7 bases from V and 5 from J, leaving 23 bases between them. The CDR3 is 16 residues long. Germline CDR1 reads LNHDA; CDR2 reads SQIVND (reference sequence). The CDR3 is CASNKPQGKVTTEAFF. The CDR3 DNA reads as TGTGCCAGTAATAAACCCCAGGGGAAGGTGACGACTGAAGCTTTCTTT.

The rearrangement uses TRBV18 and TRBJ1-3, with TRBD1 matching over 10 bases. Unmatched junction bases numbered 7, after V lost 1 base and J lost 4 bases. CDR3 length: 17 residues. Germline V lookup: CDR1 KGHSH, CDR2 LQKENI. The CDR3 protein is CASSPRGTGAGGNTIYF. The CDR3 coding sequence is TGTGCCAGCTCACCACGGGGGACAGGGGCTGGAGGAAACACCATATATTTT.

This clone has a handful of counts. V usage is TRBV7-9 and J usage is TRBJ1-1, with D unresolved. V was pared by 1 base and J by 4 bases, with 4 bases between. This CDR3 is built from 12 residues. Germline V gives CDR1 SEHNR, CDR2 FQNEAQ (reference sequence). The CDR3, as DNA: TGTGCCAGCAGCTTAGGTTTCACTGAAGCTTTCTTT. As protein: CASSLGFTEAFF.

V gene TRBV6-5 combines with J gene TRBJ1-5, with D hard to call. The CDR3 spans 13 residues. Germline-derived CDR1 and CDR2 are MNHEY and SVGAGI. V shed 5 bases and J shed 0 bases, with 5 bases lying between them. DNA of the CDR3: TGTGCCAGCAGTCCGAATAGCAATCAGCCCCAGCATTTT. Its translation is CASSPNSNQPQHF.

This chain uses TRBV6-5 with TRBJ2-7; no clear D. The V and J ends lost 0 bases and 4 bases respectively, with 16 bases between them. The length of the CDR3 is 16 residues. Germline loops: CDR1 MNHEY, CDR2 SVGAGI. CDR3 coding DNA: TGTGCCAGCAGTTACTCCCCCCCGCCCCGACCTTACGAGCAGTACTTC. Amino acid sequence: CASSYSPPPRPYEQYF.

This clone was recorded a few times. The V and J genes are TRBV10-2 and TRBJ2-1; 8 bases align to TRBD1. V was clipped by 4 bases and J by 6 bases; unmatched bases: 14. The CDR3 length is 17 residues. Per the germline V gene, CDR1 is WSHSY and CDR2 is SAAADI. The CDR3 bases are TGCGCCAGCAGTGGAGCCCTCGGACAGGGCGATGGCAATGAGCAGTTCTTC. Translated: CASSGALGQGDGNEQFF.

The chain links TRBV25-1 to TRBJ1-1; D call uncertain. CDR1 and CDR2 from the germline V gene are MGHDK and SYGVNS. V lost 2 bases to trimming and J lost 5 bases, with 21 bases between them. The CDR3 loop spans 17 amino acids. Here the CDR3 reads CASSEDHTTPSVTEAFF. CDR3 DNA: TGTGCCAGCAGTGAAGATCATACAACCCCGAGCGTAACTGAAGCTTTCTTT.

The CDR3 coding sequence is TGCGCCAGCAGCCTCATGCCGGGACAAGAAAACATTCAGTACTTC. It encodes CASSLMPGQENIQYF. J is TRBJ2-4 and V is TRBV5-1; D is possibly TRBD1 (6 bases). CDR1 and CDR2 from the germline V gene are SGHRS and YFSETQ. CDR3 length: 15 amino acids. V lost 4 bases and J 5 bases, leaving 16 bases between the germline ends.

The chain carries TRBV19 and TRBJ1-1; D might be TRBD1 (6 bases). This CDR3 has 13 residues. Germline-derived CDR1 and CDR2 are LNHDA and SQIVND (reference sequence). V was trimmed by 6 bases and J by 8 bases, leaving 16 bases between them. CDR3: CASSRSQQGEAFF. CDR3 sequence (DNA): TGTGCCAGTAGCCGGAGTCAACAGGGAGAAGCTTTCTTT.

V usage is TRBV28 and J usage is TRBJ1-5, with D unclear. This CDR3 is 16 amino acids long. Germline values: CDR1 MDHEN, CDR2 SYDVKM. V lost 3 bases, J lost 0 bases, and 12 bases lay in between. CDR3 DNA sequence: TGTGCCAGCAGTTTGGCCCGCGGATATAGCAATCAGCCCCAGCATTTT. Translating it yields CASSLARGYSNQPQHF. The variable domain in full, completed from reference TRBV28 and TRBJ1-5, reads DVKVTQSSRYLVKRTGEKVFLECVQDMDHENMFWYRQDPGLGLRLIYFSYDVKMKEKGDIPEGYSVSREKKERFSLILESASTNQTSMYLCASSLARGYSNQPQHFGDGTRLSIL.

This sequence joins TRBV28 and TRBJ2-3; D is unclear. Germline CDR1 is MDHEN and CDR2 is SYDVKM. The CDR3 length is 16 residues. V was clipped by 5 bases and J by 0 bases, with 15 bases between them. The chain's CDR3 is CASSSAAAPSTDTQYF. The CDR3 DNA sequence: TGTGCCAGCAGTAGTGCGGCGGCCCCAAGCACAGATACGCAGTATTTT.

V is TRBV6-1 and J is TRBJ2-3; 10 bases line up with TRBD1. The CDR3 loop spans 15 amino acids. V shed 3 bases and J 4 bases; nucleotides not matched to a gene: 4. Germline V gene sequence: CDR1 MNHNS, CDR2 SASEGT. The CDR3 is CASSDGQGVADTQYF. CDR3 sequence (DNA): TGTGCCAGCAGTGACGGACAGGGGGTCGCAGATACGCAGTATTTT.

This clone has a handful of counts. The chain carries TRBV6-1 and TRBJ2-1; no firm D call. Germline lookup yields CDR1 MNHNS and CDR2 SASEGT. The CDR3 is 13 residues long. Trimming removed 4 bases from V and 4 bases from J, with 8 bases in between. The CDR3 bases are TGTGCCAGCAGTGCTCAGGCTTACAATGAGCAGTTCTTC. This gives the protein CASSAQAYNEQFF.

The genes are TRBV7-9 and TRBJ1-2, with D unresolved. This CDR3 is built from 15 residues. V lost 5 bases, J lost 4 bases, and 17 bases lay in between. The germline V gene has CDR1 SEHNR and CDR2 FQNEAQ (reference sequence). CDR3 nucleotides: TGTGCCAGCAGCCCTAGGCGGGCGGGGTCCTATGGCTACACCTTC. Translated: CASSPRRAGSYGYTF. Full variable domain (missing parts from reference TRBV7-9 and TRBJ1-2): DTGVSQNPRHKITKRGQNVTFRCDPISEHNRLYWYRQTLGQGPEFLTYFQNEAQLEKSRLLSDRFSAERPKGSFSTLEIQRTEQGDSAMYLCASSPRRAGSYGYTFGSGTRLTVV.

The V call is TRBV14, the J call TRBJ1-1, with D perhaps TRBD1 (6 bases). Trimming cost V 7 bases and J 2 bases, with 11 bases left between them. The CDR3 sequence is 13 residues long. The germline gives CDR1 SGHDN, CDR2 FVKESK. The DNA of the CDR3 is TGTGCCAGCAACGTACAGGGTAACACTGAAGCTTTCTTT. Translated, it gives CASNVQGNTEAFF.

This clone appeared many times. The CDR3 DNA sequence: TGCGCCAGCAGCTTGGTGAGGGCGAATGAGCAGTTCTTC. Protein sequence: CASSLVRANEQFF. V is TRBV5-1 and J is TRBJ2-1, with D maybe TRBD2 (5 bases). The CDR3 covers 13 residues. The germline CDR1 and CDR2 sequences are SGHRS and YFSETQ. V dropped 0 bases and J dropped 7 bases, with 8 bases sitting between them.

The rearrangement links TRBV7-3 to TRBJ2-2; TRBD2 agrees at 10 bases. J gave up 6 bases and V 6 bases, and 10 bases lay outside the gene matches. There are 16 residues in the CDR3. Germline V lookup: CDR1 SGHTA, CDR2 FQGTGA. CDR3 nucleotides: TGTGCCAGCAGTCTCCTAGCGGGAGCCCGGGCCGGGGAGCTGTTTTTT. Amino acid sequence: CASSLLAGARAGELFF.

This chain connects TRBV5-8 to TRBJ1-5; 7 bases align to TRBD1. Germline CDR1 is SGHTS and CDR2 is YDEGEE. V lost 3 bases and J lost 7; bases outside the gene matches: 13. The CDR3 length is 16 residues. DNA for the CDR3: TGTGCCAGCAGCTACCACAGGGGCTTGTTTGTACAGCCCCAGCATTTT. Its translation is CASSYHRGLFVQPQHF.

CDR3 bases: TGCGCCAGCAGCCAAGATCCCGGTTATTATGGCTACACCTTC. Protein sequence: CASSQDPGYYGYTF. The chain couples TRBV4-3 to TRBJ1-2; D gene unclear. Trimming removed 0 bases from V and 5 bases from J, with 10 bases in between. The CDR3 consists of 14 residues. Germline values: CDR1 LGHNA, CDR2 YSLEER.

The J gene is TRBJ1-1, the V gene TRBV19; 7 bases match TRBD1. V gave up 5 bases and J gave up 0 bases; unmatched junction bases: 9. Germline V gene data show CDR1 as LNHDA and CDR2 as SQIVND (reference sequence). The CDR3 runs 16 residues. CDR3 amino acids: CASSGTAAVLNTEAFF. Written as DNA, the CDR3 is TGTGCCAGTAGTGGGACAGCTGCGGTTCTGAACACTGAAGCTTTCTTT.